The clone carrying this TCR beta chain was observed many times. Antigen: not known. This sample was included in a study of T cell repertoires in cytomegalovirus infection. Looking at the study overall: TCR beta signatures that were public indicated CMV infection and matching HLA type. General study findings and limits: Frequencies of public TCR beta families were cumulated, and this identified carriers of CMV plus the relevant HLA. CMV-specific HLA-C-restricted TCR beta clonotypes dominated the ex vivo response.

Each CDR3 protein gets one entry after TCRdb re-called the reads with MiXCR. The sample yields roughly 920,000 distinct CDR3 sequences, about 33% seen once. The specimen was cultured CD8+ T cells from PBMCs, collected from culture after CMV antigen stimulation. The TCR comes from a human donor in good health (CMV status not recorded). Some clones in this sample may be carry-over from other donors' samples.

CDR3 sequence reads: CASSIHRDEQYF. DNA for the CDR3: TGTGCCAGCAGCATACACAGGGACGAGCAGTACTTC. The gene calls are TRBV7-9 and TRBJ2-7; D is perhaps TRBD1 (6 bases). Germline V gene lookup returns CDR1 SEHNR and CDR2 FQNEAQ (reference sequence). V lost 5 bases to trimming and J lost 5 bases, with 10 bases between them. CDR3 length: 12 residues.